This TCR beta chain was captured by sequencing in a study of OX40 agonist ivuxolimab in advanced cancers. Study outcomes and limitations: Certain nonresponders likewise exhibited a low normalized T-cell clonal expansion. Specificity for antigen went undetermined in the expanded peripheral T cells.

Patients were ineligible given autoimmune disease history or systemic immunosuppression. Using immunoSEQ multiplex PCR, the repertoire was profiled, and TCRdb retains in-frame clones only, with some absent. The sample includes about 46,000 clones, roughly 84% of them seen just once. Trimming removed 2 bases from V and 0 bases from J, with 12 bases in between. The CDR3 covers 16 residues. The germline CDR1 and CDR2 sequences are MNHNS and SASEGT. This clone was recorded once. Its antigen is not identified. The rearrangement links TRBV6-1 to TRBJ2-3; a possible D gene is TRBD2 (6 bases). The specimen was CD4+ or CD8+ T cells sorted from blood, collected in a trial of the OX40 agonist ivuxolimab. The clonotype was recovered from an adult with an advanced solid tumor such as melanoma, head and neck, liver or kidney cancer. CDR3 coding DNA: TGTGCCAGCAGTGAAAGTCTAGCGCATAGCACAGATACGCAGTATTTT. Its translation: CASSESLAHSTDTQYF.